This TCR beta chain was recorded in a study of blood T cell repertoires in COVID-19. Trimming at V came to 5 bases and at J to 7 bases, leaving 4 bases not matched to a gene. Looked up from germline, CDR1 is MNHEY and CDR2 is SMNVEV (reference sequence). The CDR3 sequence is 14 residues long. The assay was immunoSEQ multiplex PCR, and TCRdb's table has in-frame clones only and misses some. The table records about 240,000 clones, about nine tenths of them present only once. This clone was observed a handful of times. This chain joins TRBV27 and TRBJ1-6; TRBD1 agrees at 8 bases. Material: peripheral blood. This receptor was identified in a man in his 60s who had recovered from COVID-19. The CDR3 spells CASSQGAGNSPLHF. The CDR3 DNA reads as TGTGCCAGCAGTCAGGGGGCGGGGAATTCACCCCTCCACTTT.